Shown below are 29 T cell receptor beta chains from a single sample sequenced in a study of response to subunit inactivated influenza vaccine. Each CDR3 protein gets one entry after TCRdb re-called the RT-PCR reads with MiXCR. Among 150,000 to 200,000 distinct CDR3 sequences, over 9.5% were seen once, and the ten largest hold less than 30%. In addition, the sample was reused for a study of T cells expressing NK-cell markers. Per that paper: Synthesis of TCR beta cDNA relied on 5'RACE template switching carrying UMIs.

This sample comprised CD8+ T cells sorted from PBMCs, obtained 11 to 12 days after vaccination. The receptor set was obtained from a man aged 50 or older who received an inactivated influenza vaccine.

This CDR3 reads CATRTSGGYNEQFF. The CDR3 bases are TGTGCCACCAGGACTAGCGGGGGGTACAATGAGCAGTTCTTC. The gene calls are TRBV15 and TRBJ2-1; 13 nucleotides align to TRBD2. This CDR3 has 14 residues. V lost 6 bases to trimming and J lost 4 bases; unmatched junction nucleotides: 0. Germline CDR1 LNHNV, CDR2 YYDKDF (reference sequence).

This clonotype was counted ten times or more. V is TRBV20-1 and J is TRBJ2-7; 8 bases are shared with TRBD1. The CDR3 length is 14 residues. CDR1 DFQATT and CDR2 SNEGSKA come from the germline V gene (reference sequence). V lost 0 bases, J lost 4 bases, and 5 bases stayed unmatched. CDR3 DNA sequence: TGCAGTGCTAGAGATCTGCACAGGGGGTACGAGCAGTACTTC. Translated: CSARDLHRGYEQYF.

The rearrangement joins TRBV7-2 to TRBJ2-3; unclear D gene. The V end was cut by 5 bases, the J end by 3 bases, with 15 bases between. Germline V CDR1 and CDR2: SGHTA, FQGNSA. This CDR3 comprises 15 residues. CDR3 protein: CASSRWIGWTDTQYF. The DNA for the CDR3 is TGTGCCAGCAGCCGTTGGATTGGGTGGACAGATACGCAGTATTTT.

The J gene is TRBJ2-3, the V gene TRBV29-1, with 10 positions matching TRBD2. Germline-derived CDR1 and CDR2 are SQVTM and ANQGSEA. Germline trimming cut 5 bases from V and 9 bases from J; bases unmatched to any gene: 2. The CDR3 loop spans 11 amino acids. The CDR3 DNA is TGCAGCGTTAAGACTAGCGGGACGCAGTATTTT. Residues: CSVKTSGTQYF.

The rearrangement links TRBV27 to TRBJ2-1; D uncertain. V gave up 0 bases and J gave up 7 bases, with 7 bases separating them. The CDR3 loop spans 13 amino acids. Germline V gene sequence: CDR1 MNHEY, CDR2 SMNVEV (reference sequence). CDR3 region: CASSLSWLNEQFF. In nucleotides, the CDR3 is TGTGCCAGCAGTTTATCGTGGTTGAATGAGCAGTTCTTC.

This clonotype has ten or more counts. The CDR3 protein is CSVLIGGETQYF. As DNA, the CDR3 is TGCAGCGTGCTGATCGGAGGGGAGACCCAGTACTTC. This chain joins TRBV29-1 and TRBJ2-5; possible D gene TRBD2, 6 bases. Trimming removed 6 bases from V and 5 bases from J, with 13 bases in between. Looked up from germline, CDR1 is SQVTM and CDR2 is ANQGSEA. This CDR3 is 12 amino acids long.

CDR3 sequence: CASSPSGTSGYNEQFF. DNA of the CDR3: TGCGCCAGCAGCCCCTCCGGGACTAGCGGTTACAATGAGCAGTTCTTC. The V and J genes are TRBV5-1 and TRBJ2-1, with TRBD2 identical over 11 bases. Germline V gene sequence: CDR1 SGHRS, CDR2 YFSETQ. V was pared by 4 bases and J by 4 bases, with 7 bases of the junction left unmatched. This CDR3 has 16 amino acids.

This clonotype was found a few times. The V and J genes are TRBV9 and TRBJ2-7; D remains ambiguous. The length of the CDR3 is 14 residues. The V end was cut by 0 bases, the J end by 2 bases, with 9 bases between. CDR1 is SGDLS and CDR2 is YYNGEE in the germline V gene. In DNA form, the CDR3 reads TGTGCCAGCAGCGTAGGATCCAGCGCCTACGAGCAGTACTTC. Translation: CASSVGSSAYEQYF.

CDR3 DNA: TGCAGCGGAAGGGTGAACACTGAAGCTTTCTTT. Translation: CSGRVNTEAFF. V and J are TRBV29-1 and TRBJ1-1; D gene ambiguous. The length of the CDR3 is 11 residues. The V gene lost 7 bases and the J gene lost 0 bases, with 6 bases spanning the gap. CDR1 and CDR2 (germline): SQVTM, ANQGSEA.

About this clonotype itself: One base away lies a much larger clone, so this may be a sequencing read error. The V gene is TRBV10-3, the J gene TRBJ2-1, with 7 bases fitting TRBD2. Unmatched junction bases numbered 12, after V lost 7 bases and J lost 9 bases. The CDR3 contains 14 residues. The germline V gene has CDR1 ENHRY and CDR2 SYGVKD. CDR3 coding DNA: TGTGCCATCACGAGGGACGGCGGGAGTAGTGAGCAGTTCTTC. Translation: CAITRDGGSSEQFF.

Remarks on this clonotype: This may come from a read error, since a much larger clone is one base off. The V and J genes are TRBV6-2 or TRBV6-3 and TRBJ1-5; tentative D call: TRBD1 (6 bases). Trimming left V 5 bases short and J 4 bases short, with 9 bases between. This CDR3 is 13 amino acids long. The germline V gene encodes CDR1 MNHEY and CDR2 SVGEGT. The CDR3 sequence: CASSDRSNQPQHF. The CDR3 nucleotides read TGTGCCAGCAGTGACAGGTCTAATCAGCCCCAGCATTTT.

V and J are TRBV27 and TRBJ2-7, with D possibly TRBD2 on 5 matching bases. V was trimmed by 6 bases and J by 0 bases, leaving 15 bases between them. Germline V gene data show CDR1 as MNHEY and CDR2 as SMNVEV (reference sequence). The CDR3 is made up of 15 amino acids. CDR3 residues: CASRPGEPLSYEQYF. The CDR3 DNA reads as TGTGCCAGCAGGCCTGGGGAGCCACTCTCCTACGAGCAGTACTTC.

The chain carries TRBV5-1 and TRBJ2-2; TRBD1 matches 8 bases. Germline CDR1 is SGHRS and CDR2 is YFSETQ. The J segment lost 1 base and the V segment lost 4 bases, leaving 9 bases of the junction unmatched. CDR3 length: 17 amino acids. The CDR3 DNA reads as TGCGCCAGCAGCCTGTATCCCGGGACAGGGAACACCGGGGAGCTGTTTTTT. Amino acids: CASSLYPGTGNTGELFF.

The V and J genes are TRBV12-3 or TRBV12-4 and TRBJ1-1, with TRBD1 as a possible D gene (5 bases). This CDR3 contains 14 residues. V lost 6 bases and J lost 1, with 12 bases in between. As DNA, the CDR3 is TGTGCCAGCAGCCCTAGACAGAAGAACACTGAAGCTTTCTTT. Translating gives CASSPRQKNTEAFF.

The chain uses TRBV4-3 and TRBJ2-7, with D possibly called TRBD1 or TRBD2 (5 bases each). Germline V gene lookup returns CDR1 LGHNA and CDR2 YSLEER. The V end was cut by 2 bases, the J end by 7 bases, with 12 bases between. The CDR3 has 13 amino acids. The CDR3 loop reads CASSQNLWGEQYF. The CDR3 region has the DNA TGCGCCAGCAGCCAAAACCTTTGGGGGGAGCAGTACTTC.

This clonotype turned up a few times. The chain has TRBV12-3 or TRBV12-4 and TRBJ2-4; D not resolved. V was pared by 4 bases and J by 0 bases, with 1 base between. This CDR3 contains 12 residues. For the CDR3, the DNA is TGTGCCAGCAGTTCAGCCAAAAACATTCAGTACTTC. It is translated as CASSSAKNIQYF.

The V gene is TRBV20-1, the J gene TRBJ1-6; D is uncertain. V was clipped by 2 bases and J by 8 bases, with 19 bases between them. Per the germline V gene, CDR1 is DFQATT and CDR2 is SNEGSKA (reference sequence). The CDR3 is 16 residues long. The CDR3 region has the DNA TGCAGTGCTAGACCCACCCCACGCGTAGAGGATTCACCCCTCCACTTT. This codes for CSARPTPRVEDSPLHF.

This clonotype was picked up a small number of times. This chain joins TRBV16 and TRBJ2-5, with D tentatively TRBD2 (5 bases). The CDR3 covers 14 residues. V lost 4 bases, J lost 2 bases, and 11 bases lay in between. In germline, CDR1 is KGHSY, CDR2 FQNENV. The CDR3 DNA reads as TGTGCCAGCAGCCGAGCGGATTTTCAAGAGACCCAGTACTTC. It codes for CASSRADFQETQYF.

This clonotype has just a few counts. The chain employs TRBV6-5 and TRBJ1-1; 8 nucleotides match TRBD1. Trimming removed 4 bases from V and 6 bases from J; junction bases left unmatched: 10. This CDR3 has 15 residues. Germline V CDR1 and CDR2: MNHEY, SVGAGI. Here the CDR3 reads CASSSLTGEKPEAFF. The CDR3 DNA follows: TGTGCCAGCAGTTCGCTGACAGGGGAGAAGCCTGAAGCTTTCTTT.

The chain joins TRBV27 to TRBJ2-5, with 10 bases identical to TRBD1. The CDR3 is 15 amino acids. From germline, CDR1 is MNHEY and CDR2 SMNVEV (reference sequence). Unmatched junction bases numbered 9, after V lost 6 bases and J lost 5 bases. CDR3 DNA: TGTGCCAGCAGCGCCGGGACAGGGGATCCTGAGACCCAGTACTTC. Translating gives CASSAGTGDPETQYF.

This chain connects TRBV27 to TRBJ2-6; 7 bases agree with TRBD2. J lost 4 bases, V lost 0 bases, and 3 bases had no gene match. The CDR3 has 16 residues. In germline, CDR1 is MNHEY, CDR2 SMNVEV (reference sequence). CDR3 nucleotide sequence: TGTGCCAGCAGTTTATCGGGAGGGGTAGGGGCCAACGTCCTGACTTTC. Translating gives CASSLSGGVGANVLTF.

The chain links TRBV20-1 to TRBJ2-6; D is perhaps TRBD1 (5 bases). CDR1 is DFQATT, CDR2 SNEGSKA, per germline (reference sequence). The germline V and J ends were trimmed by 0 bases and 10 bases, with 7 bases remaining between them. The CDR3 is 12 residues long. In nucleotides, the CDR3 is TGCAGTGCTAGAGATCGGACAAACGTCCTGACTTTC. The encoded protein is CSARDRTNVLTF.

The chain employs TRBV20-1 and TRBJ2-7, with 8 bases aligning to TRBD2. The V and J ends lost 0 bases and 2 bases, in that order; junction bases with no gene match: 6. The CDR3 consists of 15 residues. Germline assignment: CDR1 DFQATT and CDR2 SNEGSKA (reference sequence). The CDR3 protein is CSARDFLAGPYEQYF. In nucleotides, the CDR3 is TGCAGTGCTAGAGATTTCCTAGCGGGCCCCTACGAGCAGTACTTC.

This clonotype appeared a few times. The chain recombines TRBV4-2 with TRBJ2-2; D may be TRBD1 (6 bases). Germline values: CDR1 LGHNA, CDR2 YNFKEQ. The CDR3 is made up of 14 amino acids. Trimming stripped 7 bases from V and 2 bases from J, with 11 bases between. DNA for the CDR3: TGTGCCAGCACCCACAGGGTTAACACCGGGGAGCTGTTTTTT. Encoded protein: CASTHRVNTGELFF.

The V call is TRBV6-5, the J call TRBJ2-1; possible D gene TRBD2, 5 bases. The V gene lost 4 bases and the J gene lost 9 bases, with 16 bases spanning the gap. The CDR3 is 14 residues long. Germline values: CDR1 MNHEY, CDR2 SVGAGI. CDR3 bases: TGTGCCAGCAGTTTTTTCAGACCGGGATCTGAGCAGTTCTTC. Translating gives CASSFFRPGSEQFF.

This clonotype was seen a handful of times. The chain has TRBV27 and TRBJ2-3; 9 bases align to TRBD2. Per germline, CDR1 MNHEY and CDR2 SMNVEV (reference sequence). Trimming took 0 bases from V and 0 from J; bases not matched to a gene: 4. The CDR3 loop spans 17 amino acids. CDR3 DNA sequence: TGTGCCAGCAGTTTATCTAGTAGCGGGGGAAGCACAGATACGCAGTATTTT. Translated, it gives CASSLSSSGGSTDTQYF.

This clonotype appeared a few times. The CDR3 here is CASTQGQGWGYTF. The CDR3 nucleotides are TGTGCCAGCACCCAAGGACAGGGTTGGGGCTACACCTTC. This chain connects TRBV28 to TRBJ1-2, with 8 bases fitting TRBD1. V dropped 7 bases and J dropped 8; count of bases not matched to a gene: 9. This CDR3 region has 13 residues. From germline, CDR1 is MDHEN and CDR2 SYDVKM.

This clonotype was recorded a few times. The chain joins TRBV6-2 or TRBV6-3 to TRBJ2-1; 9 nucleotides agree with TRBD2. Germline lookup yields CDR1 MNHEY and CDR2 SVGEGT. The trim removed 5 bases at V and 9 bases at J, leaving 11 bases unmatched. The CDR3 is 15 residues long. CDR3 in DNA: TGTGCCAGCAGTCCCCAGGCTAGCGGGGAGGGTGAGCAGTTCTTC. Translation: CASSPQASGEGEQFF.

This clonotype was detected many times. CDR3 sequence (DNA): TGTGCCAGCAGCTCGAAGCCAGGGGAGGGCCGATGGGAGACCCAGTACTTC. It translates to CASSSKPGEGRWETQYF. The chain recombines TRBV9 with TRBJ2-5; possibly TRBD2 for D (7 bases). Trimming shortened V by 4 bases and J by 5 bases, and 24 bases separated the two germline ends. Looked up from germline, CDR1 is SGDLS and CDR2 is YYNGEE. This CDR3 region has 17 residues.